These 21 T cell receptor beta chains were all obtained from the same sample, sequenced in a study of breast tumors, draining lymph nodes, adjacent tissues. Samples came from axillary lymph nodes draining the breast cancer. From the multiplex PCR reads, TCRdb called clonotypes with MiXCR, one entry per CDR3 protein. The table shows 200,000 or so distinct CDR3 sequences, with 25% to 40% occurring only once. Sample: axillary lymph node tissue. The receptors originated from a female donor with breast cancer. Some clones in this sample may be carry-over from other donors' samples.

Concerning this clonotype: A single base separates this from a much larger clone, so it may be a read error. A read error is likely, as this CDR3 ends without the conserved phenylalanine or tryptophan. The chain combines TRBV20-1 with TRBJ2-7; 7 positions match TRBD2. V shed 4 bases, J shed 6 bases, and the junction held 12 bases outside the gene matches. The CDR3 is made up of 14 amino acids. CDR1 DFQATT and CDR2 SNEGSKA come from the germline V gene (reference sequence). The CDR3 region has the DNA TGCAGTGCTAACGGGGTCGGGAGGACTAGCGAGCAGTACCTC. Amino acids: CSANGVGRTSEQYL.

A remark on this clonotype: This clone may be a read error of a much larger clone one base away. This chain uses TRBV6-2 or TRBV6-3 with TRBJ1-6, with TRBD1 as a possible D gene (6 bases). Germline V lookup: CDR1 MNHEY, CDR2 SVGEGT. With 6 bases removed from V and 9 bases from J, the gap between germline ends came to 15 bases. The CDR3 runs to 14 residues. CDR3 sequence reads: CASSQWTALSPLHF. The DNA for the CDR3 is TGTGCCAGCAGCCAATGGACAGCTCTTTCACCCCTCCACTTT.

Regarding this clonotype: This may be a read error, as it is one base from a much larger clone. The chain employs TRBV5-1 and TRBJ2-1; 8 bases agree with TRBD1. Germline CDR1 reads SGHRS; CDR2 reads YFSETQ. The CDR3 runs to 13 residues. V lost 0 bases and J lost 13; bases outside the gene matches: 6. The CDR3 reads CASSLATGGDQFF. In nucleotides, the CDR3 is TGCGCCAGCAGCTTGGCCACAGGGGGTGACCAGTTCTTC.

As to this clonotype: Sequence at one end of the junction differs from germline and may be a read error. V is TRBV6-4 and J is TRBJ1-4, with D perhaps matching TRBD1 (5 bases). Per the germline V gene, CDR1 is MRHNA and CDR2 is SNTAGT. The length of the CDR3 is 17 residues. CDR3 protein: CASRDSGIHWKHEKLFF. CDR3 DNA sequence: TGTGCCAGCAGAGACTCAGGGATCCACTGGAAACATGAAAAACTGTTTTTT.

This clonotype was recorded at least ten times. J is TRBJ1-6 and V is TRBV20-1, with TRBD1 matching over 9 bases. Germline-derived CDR1 and CDR2 are DFQATT and SNEGSKA (reference sequence). Germline trimming cut 0 bases from V and 6 bases from J; bases unmatched to any gene: 6. The CDR3 is 16 amino acids. This CDR3 is CSARDPGTGPNSPLHF. The CDR3 DNA is TGCAGTGCTAGAGATCCCGGGACAGGGCCTAATTCACCCCTCCACTTT.

This clonotype has ten or more counts. This chain connects TRBV7-2 to TRBJ2-5, with a tentative D call TRBD1 (6 bases). The CDR3 has 15 amino acids. Germline assignment: CDR1 SGHTA and CDR2 FQGNSA. Trimming left V 1 base short and J 5 bases short, with 14 bases between. This CDR3 reads CASSLGATGFETQYF. As DNA, the CDR3 is TGTGCCAGCAGCTTAGGGGCAACAGGGTTTGAGACCCAGTACTTC.

The rearrangement uses TRBV19 and TRBJ2-5; 7 nucleotides agree with TRBD1. CDR3 length equals 15 residues. Germline CDR1 and CDR2: LNHDA and SQIVND (reference sequence). The junction had 8 bases not matched to a gene; V was cut back by 6 bases and J by 1 base. The CDR3 region has the DNA TGTGCCAGTAGCCTGCTGACAGGGAGCCAAGAGACCCAGTACTTC. This translates into CASSLLTGSQETQYF. Combining the CDR3 with reference TRBV19 and TRBJ2-5 gives the whole variable domain DGGITQSPKYLFRKEGQNVTLSCEQNLNHDAMYWYRQDPGQGLRLIYYSQIVNDFQKGDIAEGYSVSREKKESFPLTVTSAQKNPTAFYLCASSLLTGSQETQYFGPGTRLLVL.

The V and J genes are TRBV29-1 and TRBJ2-3; either TRBD1 or TRBD2 may fit D (6 bases each). From germline, CDR1 is SQVTM and CDR2 ANQGSEA. The CDR3 contains 16 residues. Between the trimmed V and J ends, which lost 8 bases and 0 bases, there was a span of 21 bases. CDR3 region: CSFRGRRGGSTDTQYF. CDR3 nucleotides: TGCAGCTTTAGGGGCCGTAGAGGGGGGAGCACAGATACGCAGTATTTT.

The J gene is TRBJ2-1, the V gene TRBV9, with 13 bases fitting TRBD2. The germline CDR1 and CDR2 sequences are SGDLS and YYNGEE. Unmatched junction bases numbered 8, after V lost 0 bases and J lost 5 bases. CDR3 length: 18 amino acids. This chain's CDR3 is CASSVEGWGTSGDNEQFF. The DNA for the CDR3 is TGTGCCAGCAGCGTAGAGGGGTGGGGGACTAGCGGGGACAATGAGCAGTTCTTC.

Many counts were recorded for this clonotype. The gene calls are TRBV20-1 and TRBJ2-1; 8 nucleotides align to TRBD1. This CDR3 is 15 amino acids long. The trim removed 8 bases at V and 5 bases at J, leaving 14 bases unmatched. Germline CDR1 and CDR2: DFQATT and SNEGSKA (reference sequence). The CDR3 is CSPSGVTGADNEQFF. In nucleotides, the CDR3 is TGCAGTCCTTCTGGAGTGACAGGGGCAGACAATGAGCAGTTCTTC.

The gene calls are TRBV7-6 and TRBJ1-5; a weak D match, TRBD1 (5 bases). The germline V gene encodes CDR1 SGHVS and CDR2 FNYEAQ. The V gene lost 1 base and the J gene lost 14 bases, with 15 bases spanning the gap. The CDR3 is made up of 13 amino acids. The CDR3 here is CASSLGGLADEHF. CDR3 sequence (DNA): TGTGCCAGCAGCTTAGGGGGACTAGCGGACGAGCATTTT.

Regarding this clonotype: A much larger clone differs by one base, so this may be a read error. This rearrangement joins TRBV18 to TRBJ2-3, with D possibly matching TRBD2 (5 bases). V lost 8 bases to trimming and J lost 7 bases, with 13 bases between them. CDR3 length equals 12 residues. Germline assignment: CDR1 KGHSH and CDR2 LQKENI. Here the CDR3 DNA reads TGTGCCAGCGGCGGGCTTTTGTATACGCAGTATTTT. Translation: CASGGLLYTQYF.

Ten or more counts support this clonotype. V is TRBV12-3 or TRBV12-4 and J is TRBJ1-5; D is possibly TRBD1 (6 bases). V gave up 2 bases and J gave up 2 bases, with 10 bases separating them. The CDR3 contains 15 residues. CDR3 loop: CASSLTGRGNQPQHF. The CDR3 DNA sequence: TGTGCCAGCAGTTTAACAGGGAGGGGCAATCAGCCCCAGCATTTT.

This clonotype came up many times. The chain couples TRBV5-8 to TRBJ2-5; D uncertain. Germline V lookup: CDR1 SGHTS, CDR2 YDEGEE. The CDR3 spans 14 residues. The germline V and J ends were trimmed by 3 bases and 5 bases, with 14 bases remaining between them. The CDR3 reads CASSSHLGRETQYF. CDR3 nucleotides: TGTGCCAGCAGCTCCCACCTTGGTCGTGAGACCCAGTACTTC.

This clonotype was counted at least ten times. V gene TRBV7-9 combines with J gene TRBJ2-1; the D is unclear. The CDR3 spans 15 residues. With 0 bases removed from V and 6 bases from J, the gap between germline ends came to 12 bases. Germline loops: CDR1 SEHNR, CDR2 FQNEAQ (reference sequence). DNA of the CDR3: TGTGCCAGCAGCTTAGCCGTCGGCCCCGGCAATGAGCAGTTCTTC. Translated, it gives CASSLAVGPGNEQFF.

Ten or more counts support this clonotype. The CDR3 DNA follows: TGCGCCAGCAGCTTGGCCGGGGGGCCTTCCACCGGGGAGCTGTTTTTT. Residues: CASSLAGGPSTGELFF. The J gene is TRBJ2-2, the V gene TRBV5-1; a weak D match, TRBD2 (7 bases). This CDR3 is built from 16 residues. CDR1 is SGHRS and CDR2 is YFSETQ in the germline V gene. The V end lost 0 bases, the J end lost 4 bases, and 13 bases lay between the germline ends.

This clonotype was detected many times. The gene calls are TRBV18 and TRBJ1-5, with TRBD1 identical over 7 bases. J was trimmed by 6 bases and V by 3 bases; bases with no gene match: 5. The germline V gene has CDR1 KGHSH and CDR2 LQKENI. This CDR3 is built from 14 residues. The CDR3 region is CASSPDRVGQPQHF. CDR3 DNA: TGTGCCAGCTCACCTGACAGGGTAGGTCAGCCCCAGCATTTT.

This clonotype showed up many times. The chain uses TRBV15 and TRBJ1-4; 8 bases agree with TRBD1. V dropped 8 bases and J dropped 6; count of bases not matched to a gene: 8. Germline V lookup: CDR1 LNHNV, CDR2 YYDKDF (reference sequence). The CDR3 loop spans 14 amino acids. Written as DNA, the CDR3 is TGTGCCACCGGACGGGACAGGCGGTATGAAAAACTGTTTTTT. Translating it yields CATGRDRRYEKLFF.

The chain carries TRBV11-2 and TRBJ2-4; D may be TRBD1 (6 bases). The germline V and J ends were trimmed by 5 bases and 5 bases, with 10 bases remaining between them. The length of the CDR3 is 13 residues. Germline V gene data show CDR1 as SGHAT and CDR2 as FQNNGV. The DNA of the CDR3 is TGTGCCAGCAGCCATACAGGGCAAAACATTCAGTACTTC. It is translated as CASSHTGQNIQYF.

Comments on this clonotype: It may be a read error: a sequence one base away is much more abundant. The J gene is TRBJ1-2, the V gene TRBV6-1; the match to TRBD1 covers 11 bases. The CDR3 sequence is 15 residues long. Germline CDR1 and CDR2: MNHNS and SASEGT. The CDR3 region has the DNA TGTGCCAGCAGTCCGGGACAGGGGGGGATCTATAGCTACACCTTC. Translated, it gives CASSPGQGGIYSYTF.

Many counts were recorded for this clonotype. This chain uses TRBV12-3 or TRBV12-4 with TRBJ2-2; the match to TRBD1 covers 7 bases. The CDR3 is 14 residues long. V lost 0 bases and J lost 9; bases outside the gene matches: 4. The DNA of the CDR3 is TGTGCCAGCAGTTTAGCGCGGACAGGTCGGGAGCTGTTTTTT. Translating it yields CASSLARTGRELFF.